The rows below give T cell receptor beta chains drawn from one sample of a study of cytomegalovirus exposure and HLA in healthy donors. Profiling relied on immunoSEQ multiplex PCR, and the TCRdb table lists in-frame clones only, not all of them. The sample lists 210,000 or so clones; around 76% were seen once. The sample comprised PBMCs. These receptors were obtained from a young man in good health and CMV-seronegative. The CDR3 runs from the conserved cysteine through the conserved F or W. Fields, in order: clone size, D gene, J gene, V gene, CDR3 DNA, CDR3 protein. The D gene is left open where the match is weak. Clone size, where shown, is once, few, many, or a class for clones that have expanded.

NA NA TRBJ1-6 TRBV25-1 TGTGCCACCATTGGGGGGACCAAGGGCTCACCCCTCCACTTT CATIGGTKGSPLHF
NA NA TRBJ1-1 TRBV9 TGTGCCAGCAGTACGGACAGGAACACTGAAGCTTTCTTT CASSTDRNTEAFF
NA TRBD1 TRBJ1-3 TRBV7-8 TGTGCCAGCAGCTTAGTGCCAGGGGGCCCGATAAGCTCTGGAAACACCATATATTTT CASSLVPGGPISSGNTIYF
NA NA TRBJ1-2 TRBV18 TGTGCCAGCTCACAAACGGGGGACGGAAGCTATGGCTACACCTTC CASSQTGDGSYGYTF
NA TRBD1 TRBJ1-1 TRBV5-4 TGTGCCAGCAGCCGTTTACAGGGGACTGAAGCTTTCTTT CASSRLQGTEAFF
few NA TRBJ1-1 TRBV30 TGTGCCTGGGGGCATGATCGCTACCGCGCTGAAGCTTTCTTT CAWGHDRYRAEAFF
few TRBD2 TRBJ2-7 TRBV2 TGTGCCAGCATCCCCCTAGGAGCGGGAGAGCAGTACTTC CASIPLGAGEQYF
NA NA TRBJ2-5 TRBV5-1 TGCGCCAGCAGCGGAGAAGAGACCCAGTACTTC CASSGEETQYF
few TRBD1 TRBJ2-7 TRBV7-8 TGTGCCAGCAGCTTGATGGACAGGGGGCTCGAGCAGTACTTC CASSLMDRGLEQYF
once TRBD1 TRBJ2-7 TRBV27 TGTGCCAGCAGTTTAGGGCAGGGGGCCTACGAGCAGTACTTC CASSLGQGAYEQYF
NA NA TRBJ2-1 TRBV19 TGTGCCAGTAGAGACAGGCGTAGCTCCTACAATGAGCAGTTCTTC CASRDRRSSYNEQFF
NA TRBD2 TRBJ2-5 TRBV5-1 TGCGCCTGCAGTGGGAGGGTAAATCAAGAGACCCAGTACTTC CACSGRVNQETQYF
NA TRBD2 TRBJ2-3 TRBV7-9 TGTGCCAGCAGCTTAGTAGGGACTAGCCGCACAGATACGCAGTATTTT CASSLVGTSRTDTQYF
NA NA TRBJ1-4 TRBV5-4 TGTGCCAGCAGCTTGTGGACAGCAGACGAAAAACTGTTTTTT CASSLWTADEKLFF
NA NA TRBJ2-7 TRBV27 TGTGCCAGCAGTTTAAGATTCTCAGGGGAGGGCAACTACGAGCAGTACTTC CASSLRFSGEGNYEQYF
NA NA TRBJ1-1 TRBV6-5 TGTGCCAGCAGTTACTCCCCAAAGAACACTGAAGCTTTCTTT CASSYSPKNTEAFF
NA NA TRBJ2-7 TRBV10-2 TGCGCCAGCAGTGAAGGGGGTGGGTTCCCCTACGAGCAGTACTTC CASSEGGGFPYEQYF
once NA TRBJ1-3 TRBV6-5 TGTGCCAGCAGTTTACGTGGACAGTTTGGAAACACCATATATTTT CASSLRGQFGNTIYF
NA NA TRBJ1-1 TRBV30 TGTGCCTGGAGTCCGGCCCCGGGTCTCGGTACTGAAGCTTTCTTT CAWSPAPGLGTEAFF
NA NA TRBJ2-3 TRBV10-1 TGCGCCAGCAGTGGCACGACAGGAGATACGCAGTATTTT CASSGTTGDTQYF
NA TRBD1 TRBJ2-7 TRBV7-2 TGTGCCAGCAGCCCTCAGACAGGGTCCTACGAGCAGTACTTC CASSPQTGSYEQYF
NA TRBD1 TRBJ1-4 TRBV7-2 TGTGCCAGCAGCTTAGGCCCACCGGGACAGGGATATGAAAAACTGTTTTTT CASSLGPPGQGYEKLFF
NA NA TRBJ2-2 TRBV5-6 TGTGCCAGCAGCTTGGCCATGGACAGACTAACCGGGGAGCTGTTTTTT CASSLAMDRLTGELFF
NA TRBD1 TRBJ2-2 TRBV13 TGTGCCAGCAGCTGGGCCCGGACAGGGGTCACCGGGGAGCTGTTTTTT CASSWARTGVTGELFF
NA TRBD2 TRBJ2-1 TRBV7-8 TGTGCCAGCAGCTCCGGGACTAGCGGAGTCAATGAGCAGTTCTTC CASSSGTSGVNEQFF
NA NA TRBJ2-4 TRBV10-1 TGCGCCAGCAGTGAAGGGGGGGCTGGAAACATTCAGTACTTC CASSEGGAGNIQYF
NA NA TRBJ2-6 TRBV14 TGTGCCAGCAGCCAGAGGACAGCTGGTTTCTCTGGGGCCAACGTCCTGACTTTC CASSQRTAGFSGANVLTF
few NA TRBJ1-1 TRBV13 TGTGCCAGCAGGGGGCAGGGATTATCCACTGAAGCTTTCTTT CASRGQGLSTEAFF
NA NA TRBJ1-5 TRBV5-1 TGCGCCAGCAGCTTTTCCGGGGGAGATCAGCCCCAGCATTTT CASSFSGGDQPQHF
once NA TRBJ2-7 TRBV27 TGTGCCAGCAGTCTCGGGACACCTACCTACGAGCAGTACTTC CASSLGTPTYEQYF
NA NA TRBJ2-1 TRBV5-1 TGCGCCAGCAGCTTGGGAGGCCAGAGCTCCTACAATGAGCAGTTCTTC CASSLGGQSSYNEQFF
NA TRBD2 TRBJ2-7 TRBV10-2 TGCGCCAGCAGTGAGGAGTTTAGCGGGTTCTACGAGCAGTACTTC CASSEEFSGFYEQYF
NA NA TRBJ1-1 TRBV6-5 TGTGCCAGCAGTTACCAAGGGGGTGACTGGACTGAAGCTTTCTTT CASSYQGGDWTEAFF
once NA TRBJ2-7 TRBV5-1 TGCGCCAGCAGCTTACAGGGCTCCTACGAGCAGTACTTC CASSLQGSYEQYF
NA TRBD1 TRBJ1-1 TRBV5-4 TGTGCCAGCAGCGCAGGTCCGGGACAGGGGTCCAGGAGGGAAGCTTTCTTT CASSAGPGQGSRREAFF
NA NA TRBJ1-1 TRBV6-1 TGTGCCAGCACGACAGTCCCCATGAACACTGAAGCTTTCTTT CASTTVPMNTEAFF
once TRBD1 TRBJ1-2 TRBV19 TGTGCCAGTAGTGCGTGGACAGGGGACTATGGCTACACCTTC CASSAWTGDYGYTF